The clone carrying this TCR beta chain was detected many times. Between the trimmed V and J ends, which lost 5 bases and 3 bases, there was a span of 11 bases. The CDR3 runs 14 residues. The V gene's germline CDR1 is SGHTA and CDR2 FQGNSA. This sample is drawn from a study of blood T cells in healthy people across ages. Primed by a sample-barcoded 5' primer and a J-beta primer mix, a second PCR proceeded for about 7 to 11 cycles. One entry per CDR3 protein, called by TCRdb with MiXCR from the 5' RACE reads. The sample yields 910,000 or so distinct CDR3 sequences, just over 50% seen once. The chain employs TRBV7-2 and TRBJ2-4; D unclear. The sample comprised blood. The sequence came from a woman aged 55-70 years in good health. The CDR3 nucleotides read TGTGCCAGCAGCCCAACTTTGGGCAAAAACATTCAGTACTTC. It is translated as CASSPTLGKNIQYF. Complete variable domain (other parts from reference TRBV7-2 and TRBJ2-4): GAGVSQSPSNKVTEKGKDVELRCDPISGHTALYWYRQSLGQGLEFLIYFQGNSAPDKSGLPSDRFSAERTGGSVSTLTIQRTQQEDSAVYLCASSPTLGKNIQYFGAGTRLSVL.